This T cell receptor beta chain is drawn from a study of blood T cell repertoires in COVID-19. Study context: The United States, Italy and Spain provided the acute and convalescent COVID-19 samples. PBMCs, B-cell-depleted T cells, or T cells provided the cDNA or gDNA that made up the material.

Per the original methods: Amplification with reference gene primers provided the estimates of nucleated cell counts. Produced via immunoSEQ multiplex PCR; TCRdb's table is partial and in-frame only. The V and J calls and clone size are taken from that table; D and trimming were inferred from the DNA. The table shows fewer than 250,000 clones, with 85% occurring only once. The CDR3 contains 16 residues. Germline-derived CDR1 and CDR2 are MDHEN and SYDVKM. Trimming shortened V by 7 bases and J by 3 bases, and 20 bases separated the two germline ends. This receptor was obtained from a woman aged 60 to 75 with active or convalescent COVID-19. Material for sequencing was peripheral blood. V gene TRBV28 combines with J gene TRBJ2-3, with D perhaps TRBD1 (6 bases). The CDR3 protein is CASNRLPGARTDTQYF. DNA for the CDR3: TGTGCCAGCAACCGCCTTCCAGGGGCTAGGACAGATACGCAGTATTTT.